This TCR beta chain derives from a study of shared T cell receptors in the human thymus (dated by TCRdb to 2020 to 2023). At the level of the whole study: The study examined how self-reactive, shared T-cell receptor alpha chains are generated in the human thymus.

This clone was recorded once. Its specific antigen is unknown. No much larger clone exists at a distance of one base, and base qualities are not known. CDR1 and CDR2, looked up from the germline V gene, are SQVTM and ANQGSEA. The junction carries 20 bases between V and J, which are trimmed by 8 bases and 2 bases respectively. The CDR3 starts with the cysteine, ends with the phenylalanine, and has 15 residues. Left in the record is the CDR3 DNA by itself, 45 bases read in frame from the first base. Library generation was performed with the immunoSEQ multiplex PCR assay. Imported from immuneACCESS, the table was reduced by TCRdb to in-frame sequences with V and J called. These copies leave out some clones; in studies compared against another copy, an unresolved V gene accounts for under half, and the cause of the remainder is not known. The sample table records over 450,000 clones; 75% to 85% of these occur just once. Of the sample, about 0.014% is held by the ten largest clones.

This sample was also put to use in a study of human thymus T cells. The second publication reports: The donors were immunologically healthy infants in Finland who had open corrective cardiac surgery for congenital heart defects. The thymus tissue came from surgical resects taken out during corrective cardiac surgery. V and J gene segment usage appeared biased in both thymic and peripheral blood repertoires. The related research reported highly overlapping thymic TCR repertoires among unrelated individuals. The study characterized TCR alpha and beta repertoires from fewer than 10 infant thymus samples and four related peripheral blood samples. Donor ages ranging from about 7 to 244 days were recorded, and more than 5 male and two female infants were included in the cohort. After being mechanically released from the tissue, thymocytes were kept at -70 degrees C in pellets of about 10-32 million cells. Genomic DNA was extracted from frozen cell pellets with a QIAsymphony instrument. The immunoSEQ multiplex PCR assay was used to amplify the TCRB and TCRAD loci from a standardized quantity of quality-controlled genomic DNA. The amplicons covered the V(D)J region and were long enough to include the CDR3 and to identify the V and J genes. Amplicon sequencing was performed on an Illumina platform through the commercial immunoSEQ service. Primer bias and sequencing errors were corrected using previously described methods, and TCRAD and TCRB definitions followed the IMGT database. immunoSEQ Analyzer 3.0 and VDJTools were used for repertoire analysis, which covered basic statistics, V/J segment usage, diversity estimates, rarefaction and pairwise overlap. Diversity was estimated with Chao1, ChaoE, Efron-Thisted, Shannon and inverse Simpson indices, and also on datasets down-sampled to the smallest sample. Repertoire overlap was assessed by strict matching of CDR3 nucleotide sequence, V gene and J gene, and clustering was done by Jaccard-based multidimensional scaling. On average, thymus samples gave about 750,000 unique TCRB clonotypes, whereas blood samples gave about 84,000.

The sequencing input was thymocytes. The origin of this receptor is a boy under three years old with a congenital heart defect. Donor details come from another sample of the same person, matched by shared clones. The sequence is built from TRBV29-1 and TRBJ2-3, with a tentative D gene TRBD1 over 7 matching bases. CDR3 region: CSSKGGDRSTDTQYF. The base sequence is TGCAGCTCAAAAGGAGGGGACAGATCCACAGATACGCAGTATTTT.